The text below deals with one TCR beta chain. Its antigen remains unknown. The data derive from a study of shared clonotypes between healthy human individuals. Study findings and constraints: Only blood samples were collected, and tissue repertoires likely differ. Few donors restricted represented genetic and exposure-history diversity. Memory subsets had estimated richness that was generally smaller than that of naive subsets.

The CDR3 runs 12 residues. V was pared by 11 bases and J by 6 bases, with 7 bases of the junction left unmatched. The germline CDR1 and CDR2 sequences are SNHLY and FYNNEI. This table comes from immunoSEQ multiplex PCR, and its TCRdb copy is limited to in-frame clones, with some not included. Of 800,000 to 950,000 clones in the sample, around 96% were seen once. Cells designated naive CD8 were CD45RO-negative and were positively selected for CCR7, with terminally differentiated effector memory CD45RA+ cells excluded. The source is a man aged 25-45 years in good health. V is TRBV2 and J is TRBJ2-7, with TRBD1 identical over 10 bases. The sample comprised naive CD8+ T cells sorted from blood. CDR3 nucleotides: TGTGCCGCAGGGGACAGGGGCGGCGAGCAGTACTTC. It yields the protein CAAGDRGGEQYF.